This is a list of T cell receptor beta chains from one sample in a study of blood T cell repertoires in COVID-19. Measured with immunoSEQ multiplex PCR; TCRdb has only the in-frame clones, and not every one. In the table there are about 400,000 clones, 88% of which are singletons. Sample: PBMCs or T cells enriched from blood (not recorded which). The receptor source for this set is a woman aged 40 to 50 with acute COVID-19. CDR3s include the opening cysteine and the closing phenylalanine or tryptophan. Each record gives: V gene, J gene, D gene, clone size, CDR3 DNA, CDR3 protein. D genes are given only for firm matches. Expanded clones get a size class; other rows say once, few or many, or leave the size out.

TRBV30	TRBJ1-1	TRBD1	NA	TGTGCCTGGGGGACAGGGGGCACTGAAGCTTTCTTT	CAWGTGGTEAFF
TRBV2	TRBJ2-3	TRBD1	NA	TGTGCCAGCACTGATCAGGGACAGGGGTTTAGCACAGATACGCAGTATTTT	CASTDQGQGFSTDTQYF
TRBV10-2	TRBJ1-1	NA	NA	TGCGCCAGCAAAAGACAGGCGATGAACACTGAAGCTTTCTTT	CASKRQAMNTEAFF
TRBV19	TRBJ1-5	NA	NA	TGTGCCAGTAGTATAGAGCGGGAACAGCCCCAGCATTTT	CASSIEREQPQHF
TRBV7-9	TRBJ1-1	TRBD1	NA	TGTGCCAGCATCCCTGACAGGGCGAACACTGAAGCTTTCTTT	CASIPDRANTEAFF
TRBV7-2	TRBJ2-3	NA	NA	TGTGCCAGCAGCTTGGCGGGGAGTAGCACAGATACGCAGTATTTT	CASSLAGSSTDTQYF
TRBV6-5	TRBJ2-7	TRBD2	NA	TGTGCCAGCAGTCCCTTCGCGGGGGGGCAAGAGCAGTACTTC	CASSPFAGGQEQYF
TRBV7-9	TRBJ1-1	NA	NA	TGTGCCAGCAGCTTAGCGGCCAGGGAAGCTTTCTTT	CASSLAAREAFF
TRBV5-1	TRBJ1-2	TRBD1	NA	TGCGCCAGCAGCCCGGAGGGACAGGGAAATGGCTACACCTTC	CASSPEGQGNGYTF
TRBV15	TRBJ2-5	TRBD1	once	TGTGCCACCAGCAGAGATGGTCTCAGGGACAGTACTTACCAAGAGACCCAGTACTTC	CATSRDGLRDSTYQETQYF
TRBV10-3	TRBJ1-2	TRBD1	NA	TGTGCCATCAGTGATCTGGTGTGTCATGGGGACAGGGGGATTTGCGGCTACACCTTC	CAISDLVCHGDRGICGYTF
TRBV11-3	TRBJ2-3	TRBD2	NA	TGTGCCAGCAGCTTAAGCTCTGCGGGGGGGCAGGATACGCAGTATTTT	CASSLSSAGGQDTQYF
TRBV5-1	TRBJ2-2	TRBD2	NA	TGCGCCAGCAGCTCTCCGGGACTAGCGGGGGGGCCGGGATCCACCGGGGAGCTGTTTTTT	CASSSPGLAGGPGSTGELFF
TRBV7-9	TRBJ2-3	NA	NA	TGTGCCAGCAGCTTAACTGCTGACACAGATACGCAGTATTTT	CASSLTADTDTQYF
TRBV30	TRBJ2-5	NA	NA	TGTGCCTGGAGTACTGCGCAAGAGACCCAGTACTTC	CAWSTAQETQYF
TRBV9	TRBJ2-3	TRBD1	NA	TGTGCCAGCAGCGTAGGCTTCGACAGGGTCCCAGATACGCAGTATTTT	CASSVGFDRVPDTQYF